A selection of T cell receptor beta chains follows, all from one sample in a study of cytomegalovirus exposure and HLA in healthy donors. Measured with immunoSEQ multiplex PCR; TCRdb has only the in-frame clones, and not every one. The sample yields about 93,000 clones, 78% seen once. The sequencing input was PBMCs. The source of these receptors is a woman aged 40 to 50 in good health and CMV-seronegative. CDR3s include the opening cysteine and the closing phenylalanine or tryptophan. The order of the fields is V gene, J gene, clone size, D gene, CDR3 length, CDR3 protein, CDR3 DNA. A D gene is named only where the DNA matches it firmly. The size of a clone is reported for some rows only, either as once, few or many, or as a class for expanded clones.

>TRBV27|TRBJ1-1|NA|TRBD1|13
CASRYDRATEAFF
TGTGCCAGCAGATATGACAGGGCCACTGAAGCTTTCTTT
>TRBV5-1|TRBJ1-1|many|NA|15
CASSGGTALNTEAFF
TGCGCCAGCAGCGGGGGGACGGCCCTGAACACTGAAGCTTTCTTT
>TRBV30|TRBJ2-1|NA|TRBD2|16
CAWRPLGREGLIEQFF
TGTGCCTGGAGGCCCTTGGGGCGGGAGGGCCTAATTGAGCAGTTCTTC
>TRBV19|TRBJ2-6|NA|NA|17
CASSLEVGGSGANVLTF
TGTGCCAGTAGTCTCGAGGTGGGGGGCTCTGGGGCCAACGTCCTGACTTTC
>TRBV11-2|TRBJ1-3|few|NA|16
CASSLVGLVSGNTIYF
TGTGCCAGCAGCTTAGTTGGACTGGTCTCTGGAAACACCATATATTTT
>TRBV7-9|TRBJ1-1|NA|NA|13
CASSLTGETEAFF
TGTGCCAGCAGCTTGACGGGGGAAACTGAAGCTTTCTTT
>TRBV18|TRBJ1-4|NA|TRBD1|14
CASSPWTGPEKLFF
TGTGCCAGCTCACCTTGGACAGGGCCTGAAAAACTGTTTTTT
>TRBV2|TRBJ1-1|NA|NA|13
CASSENRATEAFF
TGTGCCAGCAGTGAAAACAGGGCAACTGAAGCTTTCTTT
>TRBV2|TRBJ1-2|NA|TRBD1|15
CASSPPGQGDGGYTF
TGTGCCAGCAGTCCCCCGGGGCAGGGGGATGGTGGCTACACCTTC
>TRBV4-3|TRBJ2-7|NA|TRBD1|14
CASSQAGQGYEQYF
TGCGCCAGCAGCCAAGCGGGACAGGGCTACGAGCAGTACTTC